The rows below give T cell receptor beta chains drawn from one sample of a study of T cell changes during pregnancy in multiple sclerosis. Here immunoSEQ multiplex PCR was the method, and the copy in TCRdb shows in-frame clones only, minus some. The table shows fewer than 40,000 clones, with approximately 92% occurring only once. The sample consisted of CD8+ T cells from peripheral blood mononuclear cells, taken after pregnancy. The receptors shown here come from a female donor with multiple sclerosis, enrolled in a pregnancy study. Each CDR3 is given with its conserved first and last residue. The D gene is left open where the match is weak. Clone size appears in some rows only: once, few, many, or a class for an expanded clone.

j_gene,abundance,v_gene,d_gene,CDR3aa,CDR3nt
TRBJ2-6,.,TRBV7-9,TRBD1,CASRAGTGSGANVLTF,TGTGCCAGCAGAGCCGGGACAGGGTCTGGGGCCAACGTCCTGACTTTC
TRBJ2-5,.,TRBV27,.,CASIHPRGKEETQYF,TGTGCCAGCATACATCCGCGCGGGAAGGAAGAGACCCAGTACTTC
TRBJ2-3,.,TRBV15,TRBD2,CATTLNSHTSGTRTDTQYF,TGTGCCACCACCCTCAACTCCCATACTAGCGGGACTCGGACAGATACGCAGTATTTT
TRBJ2-1,.,TRBV28,TRBD1,CASSPSRGRRNEQFF,TGTGCCAGCAGTCCATCCAGGGGGCGCAGAAATGAGCAGTTCTTC
TRBJ2-7,.,TRBV15,TRBD2,CATSAGTSGYEQYF,TGTGCCACCAGCGCCGGGACTAGCGGCTACGAGCAGTACTTC
TRBJ2-2,.,TRBV27,TRBD2,CASSAALAGGPGELFF,TGTGCCAGCAGTGCCGCACTAGCGGGGGGTCCCGGGGAGCTGTTTTTT
TRBJ1-2,.,TRBV14,TRBD1,CASSQPGTGYGYTF,TGTGCCAGCAGCCAACCCGGGACAGGATATGGCTACACCTTC
TRBJ2-1,.,TRBV28,TRBD1,CASSSRPQGANNEQFF,TGTGCCAGCAGTTCGAGACCACAGGGGGCTAACAATGAGCAGTTCTTC
TRBJ1-1,once,TRBV14,TRBD1,CASSQEGDRVRTEAFF,TGTGCCAGCAGCCAAGAGGGGGACAGGGTTCGGACTGAAGCTTTCTTT
TRBJ2-5,.,TRBV2,.,CASSDRGAYQETQYF,TGTGCCAGCAGTGACAGGGGGGCCTATCAAGAGACCCAGTACTTC
TRBJ1-1,.,TRBV28,.,CASRYFNGEGTEAFF,TGTGCCAGCCGATATTTCAATGGAGAAGGCACTGAAGCTTTCTTT
TRBJ2-1,.,TRBV5-4,.,CASSLNRNEQFF,TGTGCCAGCAGCTTGAACAGGAATGAGCAGTTCTTC
TRBJ1-2,.,TRBV7-8,TRBD1,CASSLHEGTAYGYTF,TGTGCCAGCAGCTTACACGAGGGGACAGCATATGGCTACACCTTC
TRBJ2-1,.,TRBV2,TRBD1,CASSWPTGQGALNEQFF,TGTGCCAGCAGTTGGCCCACCGGACAGGGAGCTCTCAATGAGCAGTTCTTC
TRBJ1-1,.,TRBV5-1,.,CASRRGGELNTEAFF,TGCGCCAGCAGACGGGGGGGCGAATTGAACACTGAAGCTTTCTTT
TRBJ2-3,.,TRBV7-9,.,CASSPPAAPTDTQYF,TGTGCCAGCAGCCCCCCAGCGGCTCCCACAGATACGCAGTATTTT
TRBJ2-7,.,TRBV27,.,CASSPTGSMTYEQYF,TGTGCCAGCAGTCCCACAGGGTCCATGACCTACGAGCAGTACTTC
TRBJ2-7,few,TRBV9,TRBD1,CASSLGTGDEQYF,TGTGCCAGCAGCTTGGGGACAGGCGACGAGCAGTACTTC
TRBJ2-7,.,TRBV27,TRBD1,CASSTGTGSYEQYF,TGTGCCAGCAGCACCGGGACAGGGTCCTACGAGCAGTACTTC
TRBJ2-5,.,TRBV29-1,TRBD2,CSPWEGQDQYF,TGCAGCCCCTGGGAGGGCCAGGACCAGTACTTC
TRBJ1-5,.,TRBV5-6,.,CASSLQGYQPQHF,TGTGCCAGCAGCTTGCAGGGTTATCAGCCCCAGCATTTT
TRBJ2-7,.,TRBV27,TRBD1,CASAPGLTGLSYEQYF,TGTGCCAGCGCCCCAGGTTTGACAGGGCTCTCCTACGAGCAGTACTTC
TRBJ2-5,once,TRBV28,.,CASSTDSSSETQYF,TGTGCCAGCAGTACGGACAGCTCTTCGGAGACCCAGTACTTC
TRBJ2-3,.,TRBV27,TRBD2,CASSSTRLAGGDTQYF,TGTGCCAGCAGTTCCACCCGACTAGCGGGAGGAGATACGCAGTATTTT
TRBJ2-1,.,TRBV27,.,CASSLSLWDLEQFF,TGTGCCAGCAGTTTATCTTTGTGGGACTTGGAGCAGTTCTTC
TRBJ2-5,.,TRBV27,TRBD2,CASSINHGGYETQYF,TGTGCCAGCAGCATCAACCACGGGGGGTACGAGACCCAGTACTTC
TRBJ1-2,.,TRBV7-2,TRBD1,CASTPGTGDLSGYTF,TGTGCCAGCACCCCCGGGACAGGGGATCTTAGTGGCTACACCTTC
TRBJ2-7,.,TRBV13,.,CASSHRDTGVVEQYF,TGTGCCAGCAGCCACCGGGACACTGGAGTGGTGGAGCAGTACTTC
TRBJ2-7,.,TRBV7-9,TRBD1,CASSSPVGQGANYEQYF,TGTGCCAGCAGCTCCCCCGTCGGACAGGGGGCAAACTACGAGCAGTACTTC
TRBJ2-2,.,TRBV27,TRBD2,CASSSLGGSGGGELFF,TGTGCCAGCAGTTCTCTGGGAGGGTCCGGCGGAGGGGAGCTGTTTTTT
TRBJ2-7,.,TRBV9,.,CASSPLAFSYEQYF,TGTGCCAGCAGCCCCTTAGCGTTCTCCTACGAGCAGTACTTC
TRBJ2-7,.,TRBV6-1,.,CASSEAMGLESYEQYF,TGTGCCAGCAGTGAAGCGATGGGGCTAGAGTCCTACGAGCAGTACTTC
TRBJ1-5,.,TRBV18,.,CASSPRTETSNQPQHF,TGTGCCAGCTCACCAAGGACAGAAACTAGCAATCAGCCCCAGCATTTT
TRBJ1-1,.,TRBV7-9,.,CASSTSVTEAFF,TGTGCCAGCAGCACATCAGTCACTGAAGCTTTCTTT
TRBJ2-7,.,TRBV4-1,.,CASSQVQGEQYF,TGCGCCAGCAGCCAAGTCCAGGGGGAGCAGTACTTC
TRBJ2-3,.,TRBV28,.,CASSFLTQGEDTQYF,TGTGCCAGCAGTTTCTTGACCCAAGGAGAGGATACGCAGTATTTT
TRBJ2-1,.,TRBV2,TRBD2,CASLGETSGEQFF,TGTGCCAGCCTAGGGGAGACTAGCGGTGAGCAGTTCTTC
TRBJ2-1,.,TRBV13,.,CASSLQGYNEQFF,TGTGCCAGCAGCTTACAGGGATACAATGAGCAGTTCTTC
TRBJ1-1,once,TRBV4-1,TRBD1,CASSHEGQGRTEAFF,TGCGCCAGCAGCCACGAGGGACAGGGGAGGACTGAAGCTTTCTTT
TRBJ1-3,.,TRBV6-5,.,CASSLGGHGNTIYF,TGTGCCAGCAGCCTGGGAGGACATGGAAACACCATATATTTT
TRBJ2-2,.,TRBV5-6,TRBD2,CASSTGGDGGELFF,TGTGCCAGCAGCACGGGGGGGGACGGCGGGGAGCTGTTTTTT